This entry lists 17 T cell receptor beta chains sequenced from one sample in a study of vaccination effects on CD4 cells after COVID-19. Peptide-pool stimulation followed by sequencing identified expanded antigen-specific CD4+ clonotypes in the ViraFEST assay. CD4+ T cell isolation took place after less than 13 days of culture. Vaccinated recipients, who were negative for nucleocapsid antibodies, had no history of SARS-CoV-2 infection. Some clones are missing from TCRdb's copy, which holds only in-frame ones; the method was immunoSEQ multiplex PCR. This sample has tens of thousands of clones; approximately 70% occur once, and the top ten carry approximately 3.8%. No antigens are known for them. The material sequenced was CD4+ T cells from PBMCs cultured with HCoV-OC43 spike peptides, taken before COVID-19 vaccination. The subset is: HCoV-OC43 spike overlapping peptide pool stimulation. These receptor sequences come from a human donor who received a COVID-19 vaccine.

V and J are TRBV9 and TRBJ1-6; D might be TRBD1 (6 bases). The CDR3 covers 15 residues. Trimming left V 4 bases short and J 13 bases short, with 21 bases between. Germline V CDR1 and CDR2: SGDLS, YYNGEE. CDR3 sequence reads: CASSSTPGGLRPLHF. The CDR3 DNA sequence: TGTGCCAGCAGCTCGACTCCCGGGGGCCTCAGGCCCCTCCACTTT.

The CDR3 nucleotides read TGTGCCAGCAGCTTCGGTGGACAGGGGGAGGGAAACATTCAGTACTTC. This gives the protein CASSFGGQGEGNIQYF. The chain recombines TRBV7-3 with TRBJ2-4, with 10 bases matching TRBD1. V trimming: 3 bases; J trimming: 6 bases; junction bases outside the gene matches: 8. CDR3 length: 16 amino acids. Germline CDR1 and CDR2: SGHTA and FQGTGA.

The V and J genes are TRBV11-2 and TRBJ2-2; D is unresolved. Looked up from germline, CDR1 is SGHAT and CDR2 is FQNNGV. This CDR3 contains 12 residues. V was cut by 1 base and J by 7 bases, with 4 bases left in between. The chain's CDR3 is CASSLVVGELFF. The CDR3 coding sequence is TGTGCCAGCAGCTTAGTGGTCGGGGAGCTGTTTTTT.

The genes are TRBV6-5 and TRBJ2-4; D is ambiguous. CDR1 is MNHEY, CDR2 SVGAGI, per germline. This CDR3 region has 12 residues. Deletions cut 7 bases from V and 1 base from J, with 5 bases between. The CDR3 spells CASTLAKNIQYF. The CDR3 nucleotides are TGTGCCAGCACTCTCGCCAAAAACATTCAGTACTTC.

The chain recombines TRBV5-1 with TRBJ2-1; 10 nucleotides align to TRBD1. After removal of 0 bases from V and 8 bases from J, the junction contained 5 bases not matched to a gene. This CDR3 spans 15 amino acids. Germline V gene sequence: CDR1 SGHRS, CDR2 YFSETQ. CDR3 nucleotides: TGCGCCAGCAGCTTGGCGGGACAGGGGTGGTATGAGCAGTTCTTC. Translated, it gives CASSLAGQGWYEQFF.

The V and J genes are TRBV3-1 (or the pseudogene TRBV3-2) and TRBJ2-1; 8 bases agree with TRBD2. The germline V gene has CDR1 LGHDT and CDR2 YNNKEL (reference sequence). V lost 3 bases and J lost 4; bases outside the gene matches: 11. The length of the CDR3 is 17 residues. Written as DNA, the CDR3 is TGTGCCAGCAGCCATTCTTACCCTCGGGGGGGGTACAATGAGCAGTTCTTC. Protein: CASSHSYPRGGYNEQFF.

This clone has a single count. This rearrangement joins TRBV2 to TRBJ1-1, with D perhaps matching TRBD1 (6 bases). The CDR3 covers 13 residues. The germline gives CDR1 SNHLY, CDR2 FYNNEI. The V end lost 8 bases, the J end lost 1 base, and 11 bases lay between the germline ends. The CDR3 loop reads CASVDRPNTEAFF. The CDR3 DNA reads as TGTGCCAGCGTCGACAGGCCGAACACTGAAGCTTTCTTT.

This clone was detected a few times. As DNA, the CDR3 is TGTGCCAGCTCACCAGGGCGAAATCAGCCCCAGCATTTT. Translating gives CASSPGRNQPQHF. The rearrangement links TRBV18 to TRBJ1-5, with D unresolved. The CDR3 totals 13 residues. Trimming shortened V by 2 bases and J by 4 bases, and 6 bases separated the two germline ends. CDR1 is KGHSH and CDR2 is LQKENI in the germline V gene.

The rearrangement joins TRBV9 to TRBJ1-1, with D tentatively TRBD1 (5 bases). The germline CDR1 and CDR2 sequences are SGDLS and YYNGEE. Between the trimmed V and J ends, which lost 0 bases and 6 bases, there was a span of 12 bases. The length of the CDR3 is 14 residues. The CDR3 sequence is CASSVGARDAEAFF. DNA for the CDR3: TGTGCCAGCAGCGTAGGGGCCCGGGACGCTGAAGCTTTCTTT.

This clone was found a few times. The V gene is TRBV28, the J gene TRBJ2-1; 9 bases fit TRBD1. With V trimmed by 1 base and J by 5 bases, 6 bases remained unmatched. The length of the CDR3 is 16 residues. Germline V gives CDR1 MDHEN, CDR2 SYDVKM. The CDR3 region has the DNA TGTGCCAGCAGTTTATCCGGACAGGGGAAGGACAATGAGCAGTTCTTC. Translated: CASSLSGQGKDNEQFF. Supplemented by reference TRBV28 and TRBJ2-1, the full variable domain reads DVKVTQSSRYLVKRTGEKVFLECVQDMDHENMFWYRQDPGLGLRLIYFSYDVKMKEKGDIPEGYSVSREKKERFSLILESASTNQTSMYLCASSLSGQGKDNEQFFGPGTRLTVL.

CDR3 sequence reads: CASNPGWSWETQYF. CDR3 nucleotide sequence: TGTGCCAGTAACCCAGGGTGGTCCTGGGAGACCCAGTACTTC. The gene calls are TRBV19 and TRBJ2-5; a possible D gene is TRBD1 (5 bases). V was trimmed by 7 bases and J by 5 bases, leaving 17 bases between them. CDR3 length equals 14 residues. Germline CDR1 is LNHDA and CDR2 is SQIVND (reference sequence).

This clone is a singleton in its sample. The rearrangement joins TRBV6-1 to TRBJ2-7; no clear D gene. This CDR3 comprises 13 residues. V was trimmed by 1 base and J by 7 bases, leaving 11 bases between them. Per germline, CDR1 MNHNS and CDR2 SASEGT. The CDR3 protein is CASSEGPVREQYV. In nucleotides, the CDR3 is TGTGCCAGCAGTGAAGGTCCAGTCAGGGAGCAGTACGTC.

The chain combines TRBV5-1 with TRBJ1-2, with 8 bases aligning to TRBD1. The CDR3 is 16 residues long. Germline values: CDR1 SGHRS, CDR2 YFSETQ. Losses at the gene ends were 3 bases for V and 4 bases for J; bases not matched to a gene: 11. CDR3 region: CASSSQTPGQVYGYTF. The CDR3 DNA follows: TGCGCCAGCAGCTCTCAAACACCGGGACAGGTCTATGGCTACACCTTC. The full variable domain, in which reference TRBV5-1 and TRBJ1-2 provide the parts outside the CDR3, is KAGVTQTPRYLIKTRGQQVTLSCSPISGHRSVSWYQQTPGQGLQFLFEYFSETQRNKGNFPGRFSGRQFSNSRSEMNVSTLELGDSALYLCASSSQTPGQVYGYTFGSGTRLTVV.

CDR3 nucleotides: TGTGCCAGCAGTAAAAGGCGGGACAGGGACACTGAAGCTTTCTTT. Protein product: CASSKRRDRDTEAFF. This chain links TRBV6-5 with TRBJ1-1; TRBD1 matches at 9 bases. V lost 5 bases and J lost 3; bases outside the gene matches: 7. Germline V gene data show CDR1 as MNHEY and CDR2 as SVGAGI. The length of the CDR3 is 15 residues.

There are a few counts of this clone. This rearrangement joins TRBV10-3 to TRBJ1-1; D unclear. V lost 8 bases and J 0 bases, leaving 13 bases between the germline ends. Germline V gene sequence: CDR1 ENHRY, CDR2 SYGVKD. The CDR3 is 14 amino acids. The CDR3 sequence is CAIQRVLMNTEAFF. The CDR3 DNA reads TGTGCCATCCAACGCGTCCTCATGAACACTGAAGCTTTCTTT.

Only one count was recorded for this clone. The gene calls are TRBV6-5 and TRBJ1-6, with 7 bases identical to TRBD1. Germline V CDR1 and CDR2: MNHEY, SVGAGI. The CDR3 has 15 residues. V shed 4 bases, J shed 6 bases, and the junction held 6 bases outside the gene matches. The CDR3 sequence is CASSSPGQINSPLHF. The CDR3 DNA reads TGTGCCAGCAGTTCCCCGGGACAGATTAATTCACCCCTCCACTTT.

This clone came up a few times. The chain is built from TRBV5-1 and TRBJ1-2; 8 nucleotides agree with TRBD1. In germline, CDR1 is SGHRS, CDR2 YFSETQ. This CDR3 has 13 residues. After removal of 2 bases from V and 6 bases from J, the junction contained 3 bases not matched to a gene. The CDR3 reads CASSLQGGHGYTF. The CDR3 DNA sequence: TGCGCCAGCAGCTTACAGGGGGGCCATGGCTACACCTTC.